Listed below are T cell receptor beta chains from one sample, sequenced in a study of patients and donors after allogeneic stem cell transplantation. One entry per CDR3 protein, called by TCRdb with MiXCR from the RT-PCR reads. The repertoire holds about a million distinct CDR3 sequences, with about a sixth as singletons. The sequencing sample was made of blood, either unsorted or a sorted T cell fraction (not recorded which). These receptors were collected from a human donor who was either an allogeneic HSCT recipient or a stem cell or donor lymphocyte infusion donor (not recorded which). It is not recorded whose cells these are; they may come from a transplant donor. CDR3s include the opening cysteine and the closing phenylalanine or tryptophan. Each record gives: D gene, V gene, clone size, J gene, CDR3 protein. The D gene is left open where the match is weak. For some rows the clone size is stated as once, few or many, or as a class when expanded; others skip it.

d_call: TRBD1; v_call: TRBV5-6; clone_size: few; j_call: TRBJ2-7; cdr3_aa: CASSRRTGVFYEQYF
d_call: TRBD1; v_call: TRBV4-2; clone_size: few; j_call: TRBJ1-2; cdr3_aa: CASTRQGANDGYTF
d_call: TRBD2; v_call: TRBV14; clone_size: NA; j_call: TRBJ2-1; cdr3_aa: CASSQERLAGDPTSYNEQFF
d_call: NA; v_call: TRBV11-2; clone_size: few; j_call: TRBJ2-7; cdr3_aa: CASSLDEGSSYEQYF
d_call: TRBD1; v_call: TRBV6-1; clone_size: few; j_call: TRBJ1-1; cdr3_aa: CASSAPGGRTEAFF
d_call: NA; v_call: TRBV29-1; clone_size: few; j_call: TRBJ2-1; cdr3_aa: CSVNAVGLNEQFF
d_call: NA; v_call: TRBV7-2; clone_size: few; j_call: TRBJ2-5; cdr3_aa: CASSAAGFSETQYF
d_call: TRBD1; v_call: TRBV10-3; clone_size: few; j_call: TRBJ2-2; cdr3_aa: CAISGTGSGELFF
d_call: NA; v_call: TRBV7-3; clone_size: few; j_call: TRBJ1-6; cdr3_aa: CASSLTTGPSPLHF
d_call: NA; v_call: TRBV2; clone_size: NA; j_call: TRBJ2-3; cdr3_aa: CANTMDTQYF
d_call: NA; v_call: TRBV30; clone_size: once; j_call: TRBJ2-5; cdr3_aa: CAWSVMGVSGSETQYF
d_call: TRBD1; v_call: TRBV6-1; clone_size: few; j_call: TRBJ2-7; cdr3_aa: CASRMRQGDEQYF
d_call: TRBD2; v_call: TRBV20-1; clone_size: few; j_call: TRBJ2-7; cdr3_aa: CSAAGLGLREQYF
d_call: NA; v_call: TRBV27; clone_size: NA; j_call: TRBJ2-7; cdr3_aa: CASRFGRGSYEQYF
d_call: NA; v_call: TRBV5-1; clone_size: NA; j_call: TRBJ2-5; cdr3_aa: CASNPGDPQETQYF
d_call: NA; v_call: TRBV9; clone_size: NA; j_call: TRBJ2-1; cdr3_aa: CASSVYPQSGARNEQFF
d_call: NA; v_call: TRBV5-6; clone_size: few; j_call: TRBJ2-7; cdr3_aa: CASSLPRTGTYEQYF
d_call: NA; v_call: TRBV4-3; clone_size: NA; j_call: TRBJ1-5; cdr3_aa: CASSQDFFSNQPQHF
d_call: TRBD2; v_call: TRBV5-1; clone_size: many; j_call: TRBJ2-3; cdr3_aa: CASSSPRLAGTDTQYF
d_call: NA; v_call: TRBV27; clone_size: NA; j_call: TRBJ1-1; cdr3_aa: CASRRWKTEAFF
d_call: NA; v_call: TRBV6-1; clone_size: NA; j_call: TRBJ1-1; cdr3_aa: CASSPHDTLLNTEAFF
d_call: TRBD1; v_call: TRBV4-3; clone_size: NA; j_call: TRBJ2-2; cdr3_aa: CASSPGQGPGELFF
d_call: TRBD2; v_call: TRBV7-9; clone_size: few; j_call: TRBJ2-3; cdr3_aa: CASSLVLAAQYF
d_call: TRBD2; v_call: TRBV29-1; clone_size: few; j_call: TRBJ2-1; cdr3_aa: CSVEISKGLAGVNEQFF
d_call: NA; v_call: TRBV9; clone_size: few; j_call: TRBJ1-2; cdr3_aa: CASSVDLGAVDGGYTF
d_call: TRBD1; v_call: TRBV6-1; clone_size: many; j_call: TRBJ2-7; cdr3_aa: CASSVPGTGKDEQYF
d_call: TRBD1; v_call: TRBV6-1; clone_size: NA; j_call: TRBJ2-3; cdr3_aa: CASRDRSSGTDTQYF
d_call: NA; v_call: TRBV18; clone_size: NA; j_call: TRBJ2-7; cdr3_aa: CASSPPNRDEQYF
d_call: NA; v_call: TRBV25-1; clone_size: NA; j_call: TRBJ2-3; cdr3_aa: CASRGYPDTQYF
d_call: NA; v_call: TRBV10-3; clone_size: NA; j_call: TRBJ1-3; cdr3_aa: CAISESRGNGGNTIYF
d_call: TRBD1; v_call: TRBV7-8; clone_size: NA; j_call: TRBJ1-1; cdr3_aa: CASSSMGDRGPNTEAFF
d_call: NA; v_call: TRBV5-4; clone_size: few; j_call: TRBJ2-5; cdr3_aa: CASSSSDNHAQYF
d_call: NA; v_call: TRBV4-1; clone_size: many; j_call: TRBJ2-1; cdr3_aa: CASSQATSNEQFF
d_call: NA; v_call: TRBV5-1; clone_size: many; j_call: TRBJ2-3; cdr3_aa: CASSLRGRDTDTQYF
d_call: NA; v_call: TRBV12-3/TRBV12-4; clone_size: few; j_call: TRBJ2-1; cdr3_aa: CASSPHREDGQFF
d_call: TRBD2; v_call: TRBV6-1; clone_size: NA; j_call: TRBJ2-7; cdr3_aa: CASSHRLAGGPNEQYF
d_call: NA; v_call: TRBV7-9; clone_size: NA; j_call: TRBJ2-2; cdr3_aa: CASPADRSGELFF
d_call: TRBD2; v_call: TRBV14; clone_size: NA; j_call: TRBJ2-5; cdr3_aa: CASSQDRSTSGMRETQYF
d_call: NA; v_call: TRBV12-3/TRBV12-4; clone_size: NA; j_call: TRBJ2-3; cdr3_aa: CASSLRGGGLSTDTQYF
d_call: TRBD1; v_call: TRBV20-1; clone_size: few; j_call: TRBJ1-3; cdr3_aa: CSAKQGNAGNTIYF
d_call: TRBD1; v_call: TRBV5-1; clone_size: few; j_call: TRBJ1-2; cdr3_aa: CASSTDRTPFNYGYTF
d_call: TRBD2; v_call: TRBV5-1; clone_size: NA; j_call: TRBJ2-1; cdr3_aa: CASSFTGTSGNYEQFF
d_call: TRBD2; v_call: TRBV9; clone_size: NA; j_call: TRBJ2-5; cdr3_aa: CASSVGLRLAGAVQETQYF
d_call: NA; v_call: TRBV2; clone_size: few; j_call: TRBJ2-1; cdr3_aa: CASSEGGRNEQFF
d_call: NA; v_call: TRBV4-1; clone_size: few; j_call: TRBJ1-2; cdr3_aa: CASSQVAVLGRARDYGYTF
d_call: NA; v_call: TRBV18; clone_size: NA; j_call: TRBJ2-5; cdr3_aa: CASSPAGTSSETQYF
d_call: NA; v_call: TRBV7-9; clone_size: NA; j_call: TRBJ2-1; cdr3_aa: CASSSGLLRDYNEQFF
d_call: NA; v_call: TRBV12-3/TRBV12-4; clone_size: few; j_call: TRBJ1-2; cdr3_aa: CASSSQSYGYTF
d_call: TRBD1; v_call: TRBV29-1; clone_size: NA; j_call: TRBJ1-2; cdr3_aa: CSVYRDRGNGYTF
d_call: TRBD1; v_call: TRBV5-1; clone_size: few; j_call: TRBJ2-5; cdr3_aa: CASSKGDRDEETQYF
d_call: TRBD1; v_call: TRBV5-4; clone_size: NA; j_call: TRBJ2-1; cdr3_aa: CASSRGGSGGHNEQFF
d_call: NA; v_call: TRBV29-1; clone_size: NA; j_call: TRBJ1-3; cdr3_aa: CSAEAVNSGNTIYF
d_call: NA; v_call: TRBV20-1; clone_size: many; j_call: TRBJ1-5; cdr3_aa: CSARIGLSNQPQHF
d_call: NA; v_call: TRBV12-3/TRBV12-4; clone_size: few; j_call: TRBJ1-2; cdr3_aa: CASSTGTVNYDYTF